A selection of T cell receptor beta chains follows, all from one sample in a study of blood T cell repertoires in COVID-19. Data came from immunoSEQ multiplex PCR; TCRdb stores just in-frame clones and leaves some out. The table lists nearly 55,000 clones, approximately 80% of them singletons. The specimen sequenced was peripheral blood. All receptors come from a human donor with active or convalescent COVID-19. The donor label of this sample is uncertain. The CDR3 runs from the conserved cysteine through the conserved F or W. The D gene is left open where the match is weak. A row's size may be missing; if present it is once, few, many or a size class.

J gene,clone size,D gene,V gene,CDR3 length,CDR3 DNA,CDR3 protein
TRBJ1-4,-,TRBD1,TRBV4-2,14,TGTGCCAGCAGCCCGGGACAGGGGGGTGAAAAACTGTTTTTT,CASSPGQGGEKLFF
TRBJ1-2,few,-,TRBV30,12,TGTGCCTGGACCTCGGGTCCGGTAGGCTACACCTTC,CAWTSGPVGYTF
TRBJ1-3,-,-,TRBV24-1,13,TGTGCCACCAGTTCTTCAGGAGGAAACACCATATATTTT,CATSSSGGNTIYF
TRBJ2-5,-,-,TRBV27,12,TGTGCCAGCAGTTACAATCAAGAGACCCAGTACTTC,CASSYNQETQYF
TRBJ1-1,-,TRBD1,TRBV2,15,TGTGCCAGCAGTGAGAGGACAGGGAGGGGCACTGAAGCTTTCTTT,CASSERTGRGTEAFF
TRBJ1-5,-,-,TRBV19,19,TGTGCCAGTAGTATTAGGGTTACGACAGAGAACTATAGCAATCAGCCCCAGCATTTT,CASSIRVTTENYSNQPQHF
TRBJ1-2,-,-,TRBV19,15,TGTGCCAGTAGGATCCCAGGGCTCGCTAACTATGGCTACACCTTC,CASRIPGLANYGYTF
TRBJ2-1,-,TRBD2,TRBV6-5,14,TGTGCCAGCAGTTTAGGGGGACTAGCTTTTGAGCAGTTCTTC,CASSLGGLAFEQFF
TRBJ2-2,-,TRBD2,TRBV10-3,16,TGTGCCATCAATACCGGACTAGCCACGACCACCGGGGAGCTGTTTTTT,CAINTGLATTTGELFF
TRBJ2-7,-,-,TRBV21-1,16,TGTGCCAGCAGCAAAGTGCGAGGGACAGAAGGATACGAGCAGTACTTC,CASSKVRGTEGYEQYF
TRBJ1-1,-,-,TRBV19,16,TGTGCCAGTAGTGGAATTTGGGGGCCATCGGGTACTGAAGCTTTCTTT,CASSGIWGPSGTEAFF
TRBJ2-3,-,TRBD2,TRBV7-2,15,TGTGCCAGCAGCTCCCGACTAGCGGGAACAGATACGCAGTATTTT,CASSSRLAGTDTQYF
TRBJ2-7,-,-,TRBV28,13,TGTGCCAGCACCAAGTCTGGCGGCTACGAGCAGTACTTC,CASTKSGGYEQYF
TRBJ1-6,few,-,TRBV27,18,TGTGCCAGCAGTTTAGTCTCGGTTCTAGGCTCCTATAATTCACCCCTCCACTTT,CASSLVSVLGSYNSPLHF
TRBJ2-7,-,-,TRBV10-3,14,TGTGCCATCAGACTGACCCGGGACAACTACGAGCAGTACTTC,CAIRLTRDNYEQYF
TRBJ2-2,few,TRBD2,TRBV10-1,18,TGCGCCAGCAGTGTAGGACTAGCGGGAGGGCCGAACACCGGGGAGCTGTTTTTT,CASSVGLAGGPNTGELFF
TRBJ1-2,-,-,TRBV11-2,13,TGTGCCAGCAGACCAACAACTAACTATGGCTACACCTTC,CASRPTTNYGYTF
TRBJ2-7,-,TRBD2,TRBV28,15,TGTGCCAGCAGTACCGGGACTACCAAACCCTACGAGCAGTACTTC,CASSTGTTKPYEQYF
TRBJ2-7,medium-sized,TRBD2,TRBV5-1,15,TGCGCCAGCAGCCCGAGACTAGCCGGTACCTACGAGCAGTACTTC,CASSPRLAGTYEQYF
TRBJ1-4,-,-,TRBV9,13,TGTGCCAGCAGCGTAGCTCCCGGTGAAAAACTGTTTTTT,CASSVAPGEKLFF
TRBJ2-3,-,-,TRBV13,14,TGTGCCAGCACCTTACGGGGGATTAGCGATACGCAGTATTTT,CASTLRGISDTQYF
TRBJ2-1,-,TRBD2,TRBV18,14,TGTGCCAGCTCACAGGCGGGAGGACTTGATGAGCAGTTCTTC,CASSQAGGLDEQFF
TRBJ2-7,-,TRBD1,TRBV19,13,TGTGCCAGTACCCCGGGACAGGCGTACGAGCAGTACTTC,CASTPGQAYEQYF
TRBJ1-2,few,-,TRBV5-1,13,TGCGCCAGCAGCTCGGAGCTTAGAGGGGGCTACACCTTC,CASSSELRGGYTF
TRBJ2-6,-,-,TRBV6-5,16,TGTGCCAGCAGTTACGGAGACGGCACTGGGGCCAACGTCCTGACTTTC,CASSYGDGTGANVLTF
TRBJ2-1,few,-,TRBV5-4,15,TGTGCCAGCAGCCCGAGGGATCGAAGTGGGGATGAGCAGTTCTTC,CASSPRDRSGDEQFF
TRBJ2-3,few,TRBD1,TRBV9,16,TGTGCCAGCAGAAAAGGGACAGGGGGACTCACAGATACGCAGTATTTT,CASRKGTGGLTDTQYF
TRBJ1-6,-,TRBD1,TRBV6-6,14,TGTGCCAGCAGCCGGACAGGAGAGGCGTCACCCCTCCACTTT,CASSRTGEASPLHF
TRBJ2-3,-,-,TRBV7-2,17,TGTGCCAGCAGCTTAAACGGTGCGGGACGTGGCACAGATACGCAGTATTTT,CASSLNGAGRGTDTQYF
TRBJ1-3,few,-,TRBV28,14,TGTGCCAGCAGTGCGGGGATCTCTGGAAACACCATATATTTT,CASSAGISGNTIYF
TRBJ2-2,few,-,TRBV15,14,TGTGCCACCAGCAGATCGAGTTTTGCCGGGGAGCTGTTTTTT,CATSRSSFAGELFF
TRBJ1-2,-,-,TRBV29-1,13,TGCAGCGTTGAAGTGGGTGGAGAGGATTTCTACACCTTC,CSVEVGGEDFYTF
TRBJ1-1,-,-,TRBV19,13,TGTGCCAGTAGTATACAGGGGACCACTGAAGCTTTCTTT,CASSIQGTTEAFF
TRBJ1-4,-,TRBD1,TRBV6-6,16,TGTGCCAGCACTCCCGGACAGGGGTGGTCTAATGAAAAACTGTTTTTT,CASTPGQGWSNEKLFF
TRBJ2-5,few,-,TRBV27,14,TGTGCCAGCAGTCCCCACAGGGTTCAAGAGACCCAGTACTTC,CASSPHRVQETQYF
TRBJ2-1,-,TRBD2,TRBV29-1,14,TGCAGCGTTGGTCGCGGGAGCTCCTACAATGAGCAGTTCTTC,CSVGRGSSYNEQFF
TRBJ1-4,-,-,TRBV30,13,TGTGCCTGGAGTTTTAGAGGAAATGAAAAACTGTTTTTT,CAWSFRGNEKLFF
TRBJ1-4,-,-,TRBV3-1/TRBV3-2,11,TGTGCCAGCAGCCAAGATAGAAAACTGTTTTTT,CASSQDRKLFF
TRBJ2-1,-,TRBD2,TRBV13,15,TGTGCCAGCAGCTTCGGGACTAGCGGGAGCAATGAGCAGTTCTTC,CASSFGTSGSNEQFF
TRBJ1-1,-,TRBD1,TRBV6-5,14,TGTGCCAGCAAGGTGGTTACAGGGGACACTGAAGCTTTCTTT,CASKVVTGDTEAFF
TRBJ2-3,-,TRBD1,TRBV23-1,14,TGCGCCAGCAGACAGGGGGCGGGAGCAGATACGCAGTATTTT,CASRQGAGADTQYF